The present entry profiles one TCR beta chain with its context. The investigators amplified TCR beta CDR3 regions from RNA transcripts. The TCR CDR3 first-round RT-PCR relied on the HTBI primer set. MiXCR, applied by TCRdb to the multiplex PCR reads, yields one record per CDR3 protein. The table records under 350,000 distinct CDR3 sequences, roughly 13% of them present only once. Clinical symptoms, serum thyroxine and TRAb, thyroid ultrasound and orbital computed tomography together formed the diagnostic basis. The junction had 6 bases not matched to a gene; V was cut back by 2 bases and J by 6 bases. CDR1 is KGHSH and CDR2 is LQKENI in the germline V gene. This CDR3 spans 14 amino acids. This entry is derived from a study of T cells in Graves' hyperthyroidism and ophthalmopathy.

V usage is TRBV18 and J usage is TRBJ2-5; 7 bases match TRBD1. This receptor was obtained from a woman aged 40 to 55 with Graves' hyperthyroidism. The specimen sequenced was blood. CDR3 coding DNA: TGTGCCAGCTCACCAGGGGACAGCGGACAGACCCAGTACTTC. Translation: CASSPGDSGQTQYF. The variable domain in full, completed from reference TRBV18 and TRBJ2-5, reads NAGVMQNPRHLVRRRGQEARLRCSPMKGHSHVYWYRQLPEEGLKFMVYLQKENIIDESGMPKERFSAEFPKEGPSILRIQQVVRGDSAAYFCASSPGDSGQTQYFGPGTRLLVL.